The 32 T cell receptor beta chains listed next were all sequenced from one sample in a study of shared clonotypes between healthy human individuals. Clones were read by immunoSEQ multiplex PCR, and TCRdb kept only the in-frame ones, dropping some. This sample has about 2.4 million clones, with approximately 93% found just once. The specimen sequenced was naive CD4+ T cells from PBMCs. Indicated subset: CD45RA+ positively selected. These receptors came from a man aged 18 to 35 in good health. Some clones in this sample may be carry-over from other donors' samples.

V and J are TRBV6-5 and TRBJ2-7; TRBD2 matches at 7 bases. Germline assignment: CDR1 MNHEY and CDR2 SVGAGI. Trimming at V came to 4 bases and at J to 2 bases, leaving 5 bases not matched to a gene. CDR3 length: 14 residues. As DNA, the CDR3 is TGTGCCAGCAGTTCCCTAGCGGATACCTACGAGCAGTACTTC. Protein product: CASSSLADTYEQYF.

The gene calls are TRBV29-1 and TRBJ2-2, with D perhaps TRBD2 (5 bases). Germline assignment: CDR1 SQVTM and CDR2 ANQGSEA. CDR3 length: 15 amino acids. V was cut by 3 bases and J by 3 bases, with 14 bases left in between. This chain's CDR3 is CSVEWESLDTGELFF. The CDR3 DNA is TGCAGCGTTGAGTGGGAGAGTTTGGACACCGGGGAGCTGTTTTTT.

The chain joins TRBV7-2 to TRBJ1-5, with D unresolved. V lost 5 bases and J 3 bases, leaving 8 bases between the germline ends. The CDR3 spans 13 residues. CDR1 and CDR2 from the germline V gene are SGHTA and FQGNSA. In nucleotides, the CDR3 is TGTGCCAGCAGCCTATTTGTCAATCAGCCCCAGCATTTT. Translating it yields CASSLFVNQPQHF.

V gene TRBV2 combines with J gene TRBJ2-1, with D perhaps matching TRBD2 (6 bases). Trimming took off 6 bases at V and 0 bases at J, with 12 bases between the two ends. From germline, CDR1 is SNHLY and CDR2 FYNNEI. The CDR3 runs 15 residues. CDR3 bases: TGTGCCAGCAGCCCCGGGCGGGGCTCCTACAATGAGCAGTTCTTC. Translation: CASSPGRGSYNEQFF.

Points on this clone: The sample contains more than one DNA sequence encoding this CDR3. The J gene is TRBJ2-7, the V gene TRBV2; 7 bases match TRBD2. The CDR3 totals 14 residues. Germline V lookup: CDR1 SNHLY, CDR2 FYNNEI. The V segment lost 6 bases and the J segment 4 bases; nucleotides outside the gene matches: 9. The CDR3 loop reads CASSGGRGSYEQYF. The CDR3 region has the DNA TGTGCCAGCAGCGGGGGGAGGGGATCATACGAGCAGTACTTC. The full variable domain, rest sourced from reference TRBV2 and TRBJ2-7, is EPEVTQTPSHQVTQMGQEVILRCVPISNHLYFYWYRQILGQKVEFLVSFYNNEISEKSEIFDDQFSVERPDGSNFTLKIRSTKLEDSAMYFCASSGGRGSYEQYFGPGTRLTVT.

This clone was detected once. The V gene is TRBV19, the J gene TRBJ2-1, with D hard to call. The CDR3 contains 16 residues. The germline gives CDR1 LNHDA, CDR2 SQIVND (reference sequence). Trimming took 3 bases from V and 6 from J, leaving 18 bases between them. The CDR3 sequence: CASSIRSHKPINEQFF. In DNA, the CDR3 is TGTGCCAGTAGTATTCGTAGCCACAAGCCCATCAATGAGCAGTTCTTC. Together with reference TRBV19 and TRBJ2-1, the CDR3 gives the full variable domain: DGGITQSPKYLFRKEGQNVTLSCEQNLNHDAMYWYRQDPGQGLRLIYYSQIVNDFQKGDIAEGYSVSREKKESFPLTVTSAQKNPTAFYLCASSIRSHKPINEQFFGPGTRLTVL.

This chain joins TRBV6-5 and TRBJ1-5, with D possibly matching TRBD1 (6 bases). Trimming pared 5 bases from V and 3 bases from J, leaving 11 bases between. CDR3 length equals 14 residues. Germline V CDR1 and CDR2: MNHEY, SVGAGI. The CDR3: CASSPDSFNQPQHF. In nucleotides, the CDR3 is TGTGCCAGCAGTCCGGACAGTTTCAATCAGCCCCAGCATTTT.

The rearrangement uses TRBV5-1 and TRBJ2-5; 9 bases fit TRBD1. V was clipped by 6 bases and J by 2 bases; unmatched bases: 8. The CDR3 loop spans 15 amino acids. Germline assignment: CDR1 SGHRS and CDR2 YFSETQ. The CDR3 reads CASKTLGQGQETQYF. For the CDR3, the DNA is TGCGCCAGCAAAACTCTAGGACAGGGGCAAGAGACCCAGTACTTC.

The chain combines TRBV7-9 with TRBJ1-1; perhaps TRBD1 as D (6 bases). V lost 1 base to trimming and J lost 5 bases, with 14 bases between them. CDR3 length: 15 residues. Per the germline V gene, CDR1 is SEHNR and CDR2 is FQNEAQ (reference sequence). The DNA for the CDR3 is TGTGCCAGCAGCTTAGGGAGTTTTGGACAGACTGAAGCTTTCTTT. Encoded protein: CASSLGSFGQTEAFF.

Here the CDR3 DNA reads TGTGCCAGCAGCTTAAGGCAGGATCAGCCCCAGCATTTT. This gives the protein CASSLRQDQPQHF. The gene calls are TRBV11-1 and TRBJ1-5; D remains ambiguous. V was trimmed by 2 bases and J by 5 bases, leaving 7 bases between them. This CDR3 is 13 amino acids long. The V gene's germline CDR1 is SGHAT and CDR2 FQDESV (reference sequence).

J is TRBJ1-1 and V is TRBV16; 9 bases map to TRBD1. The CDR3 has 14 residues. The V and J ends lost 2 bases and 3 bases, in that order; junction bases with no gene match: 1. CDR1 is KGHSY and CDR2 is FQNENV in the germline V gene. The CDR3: CASSQDRGDTEAFF. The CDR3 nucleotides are TGTGCCAGCAGCCAAGACAGGGGGGACACTGAAGCTTTCTTT. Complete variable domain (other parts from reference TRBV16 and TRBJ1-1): GEEVAQTPKHLVRGEGQKAKLYCAPIKGHSYVFWYQQVLKNEFKFLISFQNENVFDETGMPKERFSAKCLPNSPCSLEIQATKLEDSAVYFCASSQDRGDTEAFFGQGTRLTVV.

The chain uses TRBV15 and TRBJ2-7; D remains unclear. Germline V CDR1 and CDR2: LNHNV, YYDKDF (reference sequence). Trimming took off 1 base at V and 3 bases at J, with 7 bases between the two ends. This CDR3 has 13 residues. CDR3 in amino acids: CATSRVISYEQYF. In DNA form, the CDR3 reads TGTGCCACCAGCAGAGTGATTAGCTACGAGCAGTACTTC.

The CDR3 region has the DNA TGTGCCAGCAGCTTCGGATTCGGGCAGCCTTCGATCTCCTACAATGAGCAGTTCTTC. Translated: CASSFGFGQPSISYNEQFF. The genes are TRBV7-2 and TRBJ2-1, with D unclear. The germline gives CDR1 SGHTA, CDR2 FQGNSA. V was cut by 3 bases and J by 0 bases, with 21 bases left in between. The CDR3 runs 19 residues. The whole variable domain, remainder taken from reference TRBV7-2 and TRBJ2-1, is GAGVSQSPSNKVTEKGKDVELRCDPISGHTALYWYRQSLGQGLEFLIYFQGNSAPDKSGLPSDRFSAERTGGSVSTLTIQRTQQEDSAVYLCASSFGFGQPSISYNEQFFGPGTRLTVL.

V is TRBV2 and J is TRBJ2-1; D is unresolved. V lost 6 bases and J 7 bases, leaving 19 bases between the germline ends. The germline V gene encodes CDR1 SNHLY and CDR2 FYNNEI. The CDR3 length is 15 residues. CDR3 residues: CASRLLRRVGNEQFF. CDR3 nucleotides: TGTGCCAGCAGACTACTCCGACGCGTAGGGAATGAGCAGTTCTTC.

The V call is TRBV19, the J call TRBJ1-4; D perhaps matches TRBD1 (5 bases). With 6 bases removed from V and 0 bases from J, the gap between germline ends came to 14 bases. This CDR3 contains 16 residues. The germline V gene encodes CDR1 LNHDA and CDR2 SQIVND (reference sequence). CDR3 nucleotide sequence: TGTGCCAGTAGAGGACACCTAACACCAACTAATGAAAAACTGTTTTTT. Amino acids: CASRGHLTPTNEKLFF.

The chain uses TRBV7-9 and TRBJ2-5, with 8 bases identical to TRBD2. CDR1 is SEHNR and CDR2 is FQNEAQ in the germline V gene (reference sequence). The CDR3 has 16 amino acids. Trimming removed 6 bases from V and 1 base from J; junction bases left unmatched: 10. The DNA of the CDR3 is TGTGCCAGCAGTCACCAAAGCAGCGGGAGCCAAGAGACCCAGTACTTC. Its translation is CASSHQSSGSQETQYF.

Written as DNA, the CDR3 is TGTGCCAGCAGTTACTCGAAGTCCCCATTACAGAATGAGCAGTTCTTC. Translation gives CASSYSKSPLQNEQFF. The gene calls are TRBV6-6 and TRBJ2-1; D gene unclear. The length of the CDR3 is 16 residues. Per germline, CDR1 MNHNY and CDR2 SVGAGI (reference sequence). V lost 0 bases to trimming and J lost 7 bases, with 16 bases between them.

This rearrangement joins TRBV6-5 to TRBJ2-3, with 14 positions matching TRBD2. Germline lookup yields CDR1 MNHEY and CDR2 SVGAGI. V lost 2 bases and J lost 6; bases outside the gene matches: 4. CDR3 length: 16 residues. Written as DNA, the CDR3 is TGTGCCAGCAGTTACCGGGGACTAGCGGGAGACGATACGCAGTATTTT. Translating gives CASSYRGLAGDDTQYF.

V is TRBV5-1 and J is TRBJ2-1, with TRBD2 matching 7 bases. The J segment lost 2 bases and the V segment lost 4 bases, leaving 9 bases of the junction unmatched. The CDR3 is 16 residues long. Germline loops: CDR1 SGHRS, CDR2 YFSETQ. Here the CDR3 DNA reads TGCGCCAGCAGCGGCCTAGGGGAGGGGACCTACAATGAGCAGTTCTTC. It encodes CASSGLGEGTYNEQFF. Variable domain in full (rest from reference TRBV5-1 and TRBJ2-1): KAGVTQTPRYLIKTRGQQVTLSCSPISGHRSVSWYQQTPGQGLQFLFEYFSETQRNKGNFPGRFSGRQFSNSRSEMNVSTLELGDSALYLCASSGLGEGTYNEQFFGPGTRLTVL.

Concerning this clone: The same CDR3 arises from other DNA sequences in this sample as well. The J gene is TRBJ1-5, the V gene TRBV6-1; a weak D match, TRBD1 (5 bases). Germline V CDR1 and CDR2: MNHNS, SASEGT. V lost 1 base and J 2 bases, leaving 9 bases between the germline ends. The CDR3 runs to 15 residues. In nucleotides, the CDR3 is TGTGCCAGCAGTGAAGGATCGGGGGGCAATCAGCCCCAGCATTTT. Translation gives CASSEGSGGNQPQHF.

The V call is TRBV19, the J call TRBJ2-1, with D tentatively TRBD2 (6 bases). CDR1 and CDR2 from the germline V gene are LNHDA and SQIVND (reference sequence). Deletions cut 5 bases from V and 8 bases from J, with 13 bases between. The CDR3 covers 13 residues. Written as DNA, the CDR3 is TGTGCCAGTAGTCCCCGGGACTGGCATGAGCAGTTCTTC. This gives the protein CASSPRDWHEQFF.

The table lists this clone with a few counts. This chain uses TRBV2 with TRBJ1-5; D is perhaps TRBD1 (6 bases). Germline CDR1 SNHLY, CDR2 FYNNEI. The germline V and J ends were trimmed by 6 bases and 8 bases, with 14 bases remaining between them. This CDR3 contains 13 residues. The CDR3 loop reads CASRGGGGEPQHF. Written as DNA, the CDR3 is TGTGCCAGCAGAGGTGGGGGCGGCGAGCCCCAGCATTTT.

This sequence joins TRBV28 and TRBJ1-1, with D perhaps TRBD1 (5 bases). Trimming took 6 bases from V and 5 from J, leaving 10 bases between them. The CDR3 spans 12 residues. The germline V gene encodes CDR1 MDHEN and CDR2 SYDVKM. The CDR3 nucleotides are TGTGCCAGCAGGGCAGGGCCAACTGAAGCTTTCTTT. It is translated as CASRAGPTEAFF.

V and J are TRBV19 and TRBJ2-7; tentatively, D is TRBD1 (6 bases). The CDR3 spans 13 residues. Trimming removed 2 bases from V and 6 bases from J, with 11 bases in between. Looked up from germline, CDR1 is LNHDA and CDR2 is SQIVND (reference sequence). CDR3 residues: CASSIQGHGEQYF. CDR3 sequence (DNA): TGTGCCAGTAGTATACAGGGGCACGGCGAGCAGTACTTC.

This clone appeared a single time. The CDR3 DNA reads as TGTGCCAGCAGCGTTGGGAACATTCAGTACTTC. Residues: CASSVGNIQYF. The chain couples TRBV9 to TRBJ2-4, with D uncertain. The germline V gene encodes CDR1 SGDLS and CDR2 YYNGEE. The CDR3 consists of 11 residues. Trimming removed 2 bases at V and 7 bases at J, with 4 bases between.

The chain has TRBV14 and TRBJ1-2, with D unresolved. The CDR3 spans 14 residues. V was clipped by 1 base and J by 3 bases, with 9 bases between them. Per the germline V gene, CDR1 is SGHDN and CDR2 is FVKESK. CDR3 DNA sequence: TGTGCCAGCAGCCAAGTTGGGAGGGACTATGGCTACACCTTC. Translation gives CASSQVGRDYGYTF.

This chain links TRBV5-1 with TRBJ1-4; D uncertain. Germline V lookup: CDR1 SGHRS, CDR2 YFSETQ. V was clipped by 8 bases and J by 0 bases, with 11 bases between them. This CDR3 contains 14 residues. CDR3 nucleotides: TGCGCCAGTCGGACGAGTGCAACTAATGAAAAACTGTTTTTT. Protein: CASRTSATNEKLFF.

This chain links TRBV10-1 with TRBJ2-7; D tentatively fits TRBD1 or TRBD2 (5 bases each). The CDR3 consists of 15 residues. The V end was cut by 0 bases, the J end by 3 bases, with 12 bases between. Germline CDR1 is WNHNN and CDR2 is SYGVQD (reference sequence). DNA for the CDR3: TGCGCCAGCAGTGAGTCAACGGGACCCTTCTACGAGCAGTACTTC. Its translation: CASSESTGPFYEQYF.

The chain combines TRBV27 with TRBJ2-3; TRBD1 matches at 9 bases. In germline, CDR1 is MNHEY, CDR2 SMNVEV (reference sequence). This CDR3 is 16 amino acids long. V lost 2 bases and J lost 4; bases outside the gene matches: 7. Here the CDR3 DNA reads TGTGCCAGCAGTTTACGGGACAGGGCACGGCCAGATACGCAGTATTTT. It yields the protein CASSLRDRARPDTQYF.

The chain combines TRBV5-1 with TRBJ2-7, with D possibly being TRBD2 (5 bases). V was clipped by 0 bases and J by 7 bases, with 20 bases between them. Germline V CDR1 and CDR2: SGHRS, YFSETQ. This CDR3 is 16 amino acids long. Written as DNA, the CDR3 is TGCGCCAGCAGCTTGGTAGCGTCCCCCGCTGCCCGTGAGCAGTACTTC. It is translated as CASSLVASPAAREQYF. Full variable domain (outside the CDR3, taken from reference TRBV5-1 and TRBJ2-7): KAGVTQTPRYLIKTRGQQVTLSCSPISGHRSVSWYQQTPGQGLQFLFEYFSETQRNKGNFPGRFSGRQFSNSRSEMNVSTLELGDSALYLCASSLVASPAAREQYFGPGTRLTVT.

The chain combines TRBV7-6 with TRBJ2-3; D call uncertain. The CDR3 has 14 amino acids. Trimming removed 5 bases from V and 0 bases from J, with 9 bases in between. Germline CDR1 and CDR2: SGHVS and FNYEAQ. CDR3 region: CASSLLVSTDTQYF. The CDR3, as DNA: TGTGCCAGCAGCCTTTTAGTGAGCACAGATACGCAGTATTTT.

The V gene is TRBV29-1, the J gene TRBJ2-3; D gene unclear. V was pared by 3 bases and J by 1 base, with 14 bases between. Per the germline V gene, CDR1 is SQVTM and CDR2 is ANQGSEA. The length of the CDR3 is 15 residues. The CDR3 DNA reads TGCAGCGTTGATAGGCTTGGGTGGGGCACAGATACGCAGTATTTT. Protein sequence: CSVDRLGWGTDTQYF.